These 2 T cell receptor beta chains were all obtained from the same sample, sequenced in a study of shared clonotypes between healthy human individuals. Only CD45RO-negative cells positively selected for CCR7 counted as naive CD8 cells, so terminally differentiated effector memory CD45RA+ cells were excluded. Generated by immunoSEQ multiplex PCR, the TCRdb table keeps only in-frame clones and is missing some. This repertoire shows about 750,000 clones, roughly 92% found once; its top ten account for around 24%. Sequencing input: naive CD8+ T cells sorted from blood. The source of these receptors is a young man in good health.

The chain carries TRBV29-1 and TRBJ2-1; D not certain. Trimming pared 4 bases from V and 0 bases from J, leaving 13 bases between. Germline V lookup: CDR1 SQVTM, CDR2 ANQGSEA. There are 15 residues in the CDR3. The CDR3, as DNA: TGCAGCGTTGTACGCGCCGAGGACTCCTACAATGAGCAGTTCTTC. Translated, it gives CSVVRAEDSYNEQFF.

The chain joins TRBV5-6 to TRBJ1-4, with 8 positions matching TRBD1. This CDR3 region has 17 residues. Looked up from germline, CDR1 is SGHDT and CDR2 is YYEEEE. J gave up 1 base and V 4 bases, and 9 bases lay outside the gene matches. The CDR3 coding sequence is TGTGCCAGCAGCGCGGACAGGGTGGGGGTAACTAATGAAAAACTGTTTTTT. Translated: CASSADRVGVTNEKLFF.